This T cell receptor beta chain came from a study of blood T cell repertoires in COVID-19. On the study more broadly: COVID-19 samples collected from the United States, Italy and Spain covered acute and convalescent phases. From T cells, B-cell-depleted T cells, or PBMCs came the material, which was cDNA or gDNA.

Using immunoSEQ multiplex PCR, the repertoire was profiled, and TCRdb retains in-frame clones only, with some absent. The data show about 56,000 clones, with around 77% seen just once and roughly 5% held by the top ten. CDR1 and CDR2 (germline): SNHLY, FYNNEI. Trimming left V 6 bases short and J 4 bases short, with 18 bases between. The CDR3 covers 15 residues. Patients in Seattle were enrolled during active infection, then followed longitudinally. The chain recombines TRBV2 with TRBJ1-2; tentative D call: TRBD1 (6 bases). Sequenced sample: peripheral blood. This TCR was sampled from a woman aged 70 to 79 with COVID-19, enrolled during active disease. The CDR3 DNA reads TGTGCCAGCAGGCCCTGGGGGCCACTAACCTATGGCTACACCTTC. This codes for CASRPWGPLTYGYTF.